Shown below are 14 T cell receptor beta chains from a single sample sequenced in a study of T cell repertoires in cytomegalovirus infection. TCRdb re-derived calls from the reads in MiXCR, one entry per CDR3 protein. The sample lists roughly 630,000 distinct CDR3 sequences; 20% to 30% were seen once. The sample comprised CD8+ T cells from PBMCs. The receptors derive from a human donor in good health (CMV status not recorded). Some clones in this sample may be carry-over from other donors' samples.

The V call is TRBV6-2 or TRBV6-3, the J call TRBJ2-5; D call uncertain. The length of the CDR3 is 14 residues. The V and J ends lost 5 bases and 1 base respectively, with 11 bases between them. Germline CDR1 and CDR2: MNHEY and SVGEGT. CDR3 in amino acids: CASSLRASQETQYF. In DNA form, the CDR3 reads TGTGCCAGCAGTCTTCGGGCGAGCCAAGAGACCCAGTACTTC.

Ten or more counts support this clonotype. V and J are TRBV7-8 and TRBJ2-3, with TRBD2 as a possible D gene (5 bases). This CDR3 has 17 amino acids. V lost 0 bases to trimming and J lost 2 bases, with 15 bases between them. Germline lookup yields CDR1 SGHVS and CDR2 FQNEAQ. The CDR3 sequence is CASSLAVATVDTDTQYF. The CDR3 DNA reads TGTGCCAGCAGCTTAGCGGTAGCGACGGTCGACACAGATACGCAGTATTTT.

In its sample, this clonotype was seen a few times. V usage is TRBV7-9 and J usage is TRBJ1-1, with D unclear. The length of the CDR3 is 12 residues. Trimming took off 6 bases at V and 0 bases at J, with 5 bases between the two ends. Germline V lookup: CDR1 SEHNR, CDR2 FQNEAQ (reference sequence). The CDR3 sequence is CASRTMNTEAFF. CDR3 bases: TGTGCCAGCAGAACCATGAACACTGAAGCTTTCTTT.

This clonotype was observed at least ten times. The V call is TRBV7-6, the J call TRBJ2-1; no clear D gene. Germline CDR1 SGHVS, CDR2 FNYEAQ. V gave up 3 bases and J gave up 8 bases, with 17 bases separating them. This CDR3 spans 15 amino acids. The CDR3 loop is CASSFNLPPADEQFF. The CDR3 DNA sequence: TGTGCCAGCAGCTTCAACCTTCCACCCGCGGATGAGCAGTTCTTC.

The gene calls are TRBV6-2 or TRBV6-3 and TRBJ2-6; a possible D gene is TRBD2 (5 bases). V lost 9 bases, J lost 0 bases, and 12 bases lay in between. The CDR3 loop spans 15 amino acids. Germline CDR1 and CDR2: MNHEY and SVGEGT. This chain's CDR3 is CASGGPSSGANVLTF. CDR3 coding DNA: TGTGCCAGTGGAGGTCCTAGCTCTGGGGCCAACGTCCTGACTTTC.

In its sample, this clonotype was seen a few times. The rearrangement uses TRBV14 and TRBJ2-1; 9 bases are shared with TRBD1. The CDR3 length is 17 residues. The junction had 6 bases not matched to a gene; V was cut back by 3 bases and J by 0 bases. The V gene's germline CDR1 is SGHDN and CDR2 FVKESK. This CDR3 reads CASSHWTGEGSYNEQFF. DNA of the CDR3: TGTGCCAGCAGCCACTGGACAGGGGAGGGCTCCTACAATGAGCAGTTCTTC.

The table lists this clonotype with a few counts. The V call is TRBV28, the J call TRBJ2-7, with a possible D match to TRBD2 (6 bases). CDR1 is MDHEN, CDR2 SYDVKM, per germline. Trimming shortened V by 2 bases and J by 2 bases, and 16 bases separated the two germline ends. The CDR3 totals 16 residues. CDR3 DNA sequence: TGTGCCAGCAGTTTAAGTATCGGGGGTTTCACCTACGAGCAGTACGTC. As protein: CASSLSIGGFTYEQYV.

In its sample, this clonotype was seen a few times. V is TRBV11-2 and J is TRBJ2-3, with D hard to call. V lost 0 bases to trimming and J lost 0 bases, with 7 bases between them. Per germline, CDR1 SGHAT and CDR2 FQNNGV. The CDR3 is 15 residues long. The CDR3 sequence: CASSLEDRSTDTQYF. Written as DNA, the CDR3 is TGTGCCAGCAGCTTAGAGGACCGAAGCACAGATACGCAGTATTTT.

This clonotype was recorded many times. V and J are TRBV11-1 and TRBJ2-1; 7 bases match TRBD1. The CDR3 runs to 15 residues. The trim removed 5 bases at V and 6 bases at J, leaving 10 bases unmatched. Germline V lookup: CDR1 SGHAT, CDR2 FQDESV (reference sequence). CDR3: CASSTGQSLGNEQFF. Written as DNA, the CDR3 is TGTGCCAGCAGCACGGGACAGAGTCTCGGCAATGAGCAGTTCTTC.

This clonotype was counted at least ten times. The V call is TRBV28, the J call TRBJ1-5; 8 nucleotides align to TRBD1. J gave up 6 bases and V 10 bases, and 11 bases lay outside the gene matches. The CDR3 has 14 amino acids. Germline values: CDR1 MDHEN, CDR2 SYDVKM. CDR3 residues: CATAQGQASQPQHF. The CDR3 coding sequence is TGTGCCACCGCGCAGGGACAGGCCAGTCAGCCCCAGCATTTT.

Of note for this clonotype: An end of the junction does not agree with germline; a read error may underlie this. The CDR3 here is CATGRESSPLHF. The DNA of the CDR3 is TGTGCCACCGGCAGGGAGAGTTCACCCCTCCACTTT. The rearrangement uses TRBV15 and TRBJ1-6, with a weak D call TRBD1 (5 bases). This CDR3 comprises 12 residues. The germline V gene has CDR1 LNHNV and CDR2 YYDKDF (reference sequence).

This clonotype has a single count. Here the CDR3 DNA reads TGTGCCATCAGTGAAGGGATTTTATGGACAGCAAACGACCATGGCTACACCTTC. This codes for CAISEGILWTANDHGYTF. The chain is built from TRBV10-3 and TRBJ1-2, with D perhaps matching TRBD1 (6 bases). V was clipped by 3 bases and J by 6 bases, with 26 bases between them. Germline CDR1 is ENHRY and CDR2 is SYGVKD. This CDR3 is built from 18 residues.

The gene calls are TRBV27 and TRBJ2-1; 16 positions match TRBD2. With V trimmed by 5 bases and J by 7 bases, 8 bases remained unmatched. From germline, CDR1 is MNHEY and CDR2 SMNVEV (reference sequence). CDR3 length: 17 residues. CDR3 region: CASSLPGLAGGPNEQFF. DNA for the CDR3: TGTGCCAGCAGTCTCCCGGGACTAGCGGGGGGGCCGAATGAGCAGTTCTTC.

This CDR3 is CASSQVGQGAWTLHF. Here the CDR3 DNA reads TGTGCCAGCAGCCAAGTGGGACAGGGGGCTTGGACCCTCCACTTT. The chain recombines TRBV14 with TRBJ1-6; 12 bases are a match to TRBD1. Germline CDR1 reads SGHDN; CDR2 reads FVKESK. The V segment lost 1 base and the J segment 14 bases; nucleotides outside the gene matches: 6. CDR3 length: 15 amino acids.